The 29 T cell receptor beta chains reported below all come from one sample, sequenced in a study of early T cells in non-severe SARS-CoV-2 infection. TCRdb passed the 5' RACE reads through MiXCR, listing each CDR3 protein once. This table holds more than 90,000 distinct CDR3 sequences, 13% found once. Sequenced material: whole blood. The receptors stem from an adult who was a healthcare worker with PCR-confirmed SARS-CoV-2 infection or an uninfected control (not recorded which).

This clonotype appeared a few times. V is TRBV7-2 and J is TRBJ2-5; no clear D. With 0 bases removed from V and 0 bases from J, the gap between germline ends came to 2 bases. This CDR3 contains 13 residues. Germline assignment: CDR1 SGHTA and CDR2 FQGNSA. CDR3: CASSLAYQETQYF. Here the CDR3 DNA reads TGTGCCAGCAGCTTAGCGTACCAAGAGACCCAGTACTTC. The full variable domain, its missing parts supplied by reference TRBV7-2 and TRBJ2-5, is GAGVSQSPSNKVTEKGKDVELRCDPISGHTALYWYRQSLGQGLEFLIYFQGNSAPDKSGLPSDRFSAERTGGSVSTLTIQRTQQEDSAVYLCASSLAYQETQYFGPGTRLLVL.

Ten or more counts support this clonotype. The chain has TRBV18 and TRBJ2-7; 9 bases fit TRBD1. CDR1 is KGHSH and CDR2 is LQKENI in the germline V gene. With 5 bases clipped from V and 1 base from J, the junction kept 3 bases outside the gene matches. The CDR3 covers 14 residues. Here the CDR3 reads CASSTGTGSYEQYF. For the CDR3, the DNA is TGTGCCAGCTCAACCGGGACAGGGTCCTACGAGCAGTACTTC.

This clonotype was picked up a small number of times. V is TRBV15 and J is TRBJ1-1; no clear D. The CDR3 is 16 residues long. V was cut by 4 bases and J by 3 bases, with 18 bases left in between. Germline assignment: CDR1 LNHNV and CDR2 YYDKDF (reference sequence). The CDR3 DNA is TGTGCCACCAGCACGGATGCAGGAACCGAAGACACTGAAGCTTTCTTT. Translation: CATSTDAGTEDTEAFF. The whole variable domain, remainder taken from reference TRBV15 and TRBJ1-1, is DAMVIQNPRYQVTQFGKPVTLSCSQTLNHNVMYWYQQKSSQAPKLLFHYYDKDFNNEADTPDNFQSRRPNTSFCFLDIRSPGLGDTAMYLCATSTDAGTEDTEAFFGQGTRLTVV.

This clonotype appeared many times. V usage is TRBV5-5 and J usage is TRBJ2-2, with a weak D call TRBD2 (6 bases). With 6 bases removed from V and 4 bases from J, the gap between germline ends came to 7 bases. This CDR3 is 12 amino acids long. Looked up from germline, CDR1 is SGHKS and CDR2 is YYEKEE (reference sequence). The CDR3 DNA reads TGTGCCAGCATGGGAGGCACCGGGGAGCTGTTTTTT. Translated, it gives CASMGGTGELFF.

This clonotype was counted between two and nine times. This chain joins TRBV29-1 and TRBJ1-5, with no clear D. The CDR3 has 12 residues. Germline V lookup: CDR1 SQVTM, CDR2 ANQGSEA. Trimming cost V 6 bases and J 2 bases, with 8 bases left between them. The CDR3 nucleotides read TGCAGCGTGAGGGAAGGCAATCAGCCCCAGCATTTT. It specifies CSVREGNQPQHF. Full variable domain (outside the CDR3, taken from reference TRBV29-1 and TRBJ1-5): SAVISQKPSRDICQRGTSLTIQCQVDSQVTMMFWYRQQPGQSLTLIATANQGSEATYESGFVIDKFPISRPNLTFSTLTVSNMSPEDSSIYLCSVREGNQPQHFGDGTRLSIL.

This clonotype was seen many times. The genes are TRBV7-9 and TRBJ1-1, with D perhaps matching TRBD1 (6 bases). The V end lost 2 bases, the J end lost 0 bases, and 10 bases lay between the germline ends. The CDR3 totals 15 residues. Germline V gives CDR1 SEHNR, CDR2 FQNEAQ (reference sequence). CDR3 nucleotides: TGTGCCAGCAGCTTACAAGGACAGTTGAACACTGAAGCTTTCTTT. Translating gives CASSLQGQLNTEAFF.

There are a few counts of this clonotype. V is TRBV19 and J is TRBJ1-4; 8 nucleotides line up with TRBD1. The trim removed 6 bases at V and 7 bases at J, leaving 10 bases unmatched. Looked up from germline, CDR1 is LNHDA and CDR2 is SQIVND (reference sequence). The CDR3 runs to 15 residues. The CDR3 DNA reads as TGTGCCAGTAGCAATGGACAGGGCAGTTCTGAAAAACTGTTTTTT. This codes for CASSNGQGSSEKLFF.

This clonotype has at least ten counts. This sequence joins TRBV28 and TRBJ2-7; no clear D. The germline V gene has CDR1 MDHEN and CDR2 SYDVKM. Trimming left V 3 bases short and J 4 bases short, with 13 bases between. The CDR3 extends over 14 amino acids. CDR3: CASSFVGLGYEQYF. The CDR3 DNA reads TGTGCCAGCAGTTTTGTGGGCCTCGGTTACGAGCAGTACTTC.

This clonotype showed up just once. The chain joins TRBV4-3 to TRBJ2-6; no definite D call. Looked up from germline, CDR1 is LGHNA and CDR2 is YSLEER. V dropped 1 base and J dropped 0 bases, with 4 bases sitting between them. The CDR3 is 15 residues long. The CDR3 coding sequence is TGCGCCAGCAGCCAAGGTCTCTCTGGGGCCAACGTCCTGACTTTC. This gives the protein CASSQGLSGANVLTF.

The table lists this clonotype with many counts. CDR3 DNA: TGCGCCAGCAGACAAGAGACCCAGTACTTC. This encodes CASRQETQYF. The chain carries TRBV10-2 and TRBJ2-5; no firm D call. V lost 6 bases to trimming and J lost 2 bases, with 1 base between them. The CDR3 runs to 10 residues. Per the germline V gene, CDR1 is WSHSY and CDR2 is SAAADI.

The rearrangement uses TRBV20-1 and TRBJ1-2; no clear D gene. CDR3 length: 12 amino acids. Germline assignment: CDR1 DFQATT and CDR2 SNEGSKA (reference sequence). The V end was cut by 3 bases, the J end by 4 bases, with 9 bases between. The CDR3 DNA sequence: TGCAGTGCTAGTTTGCAGCCCTATGGCTACACCTTC. The encoded protein is CSASLQPYGYTF.

This clonotype turned up a few times. J is TRBJ1-5 and V is TRBV6-6; D may be TRBD1 (5 bases). The V end lost 6 bases, the J end lost 5 bases, and 17 bases lay between the germline ends. This CDR3 contains 15 residues. Looked up from germline, CDR1 is MNHNY and CDR2 is SVGAGI (reference sequence). The CDR3 sequence: CASSARQKAYQPQHF. Written as DNA, the CDR3 is TGTGCCAGCAGCGCACGACAGAAGGCTTATCAGCCCCAGCATTTT.

V gene TRBV29-1 combines with J gene TRBJ2-3; D could derive from TRBD1 or TRBD2 (6 bases each). V lost 7 bases and J 3 bases, leaving 20 bases between the germline ends. This CDR3 region has 15 residues. CDR1 is SQVTM, CDR2 ANQGSEA, per germline. CDR3 amino acids: CSALGGELRTDTQYF. The CDR3 bases are TGCAGCGCTCTCGGGGGCGAACTACGAACAGATACGCAGTATTTT.

The sample holds many counts of this clonotype. The genes are TRBV20-1 and TRBJ2-3; either TRBD1 or TRBD2 may fit D (6 bases each). The CDR3 is 13 amino acids. Trimming removed 3 bases at V and 9 bases at J, with 16 bases between. Germline values: CDR1 DFQATT, CDR2 SNEGSKA (reference sequence). The DNA for the CDR3 is TGCAGTGCTAGTGATCCCAACGGGGGCACGCAGTATTTT. Its translation: CSASDPNGGTQYF.

This clonotype was seen a handful of times. This chain connects TRBV28 to TRBJ2-5; TRBD1 matches at 9 bases. This CDR3 comprises 12 residues. The germline CDR1 and CDR2 sequences are MDHEN and SYDVKM. Germline trimming cut 6 bases from V and 9 bases from J; bases unmatched to any gene: 5. CDR3 residues: CASRGQGGSQYF. CDR3 nucleotide sequence: TGTGCCAGCAGGGGACAGGGAGGGTCCCAGTACTTC.

In its sample, this clonotype was seen many times. The rearrangement joins TRBV11-2 to TRBJ2-7, with D tentatively TRBD2 (5 bases). The CDR3 length is 14 residues. The germline V and J ends were trimmed by 5 bases and 4 bases, with 15 bases remaining between them. Looked up from germline, CDR1 is SGHAT and CDR2 is FQNNGV. CDR3 in amino acids: CASSPSSTRYEQYF. For the CDR3, the DNA is TGTGCCAGCAGCCCCTCCTCTACTAGGTACGAGCAGTACTTC.

This clonotype was observed a few times. The chain joins TRBV28 to TRBJ2-2, with D uncertain. Per the germline V gene, CDR1 is MDHEN and CDR2 is SYDVKM. The ends were cut back, 10 bases at V and 7 bases at J, with 25 bases in the middle. This CDR3 spans 16 amino acids. The CDR3 reads CATMGKYSRTNGELFF. The CDR3 DNA reads TGTGCCACCATGGGGAAGTACAGCAGAACAAACGGGGAGCTGTTTTTT.

The chain carries TRBV6-5 and TRBJ2-3; D remains ambiguous. Germline-derived CDR1 and CDR2 are MNHEY and SVGAGI. The CDR3 loop spans 11 amino acids. The V end lost 0 bases, the J end lost 6 bases, and 1 base lay between the germline ends. This chain's CDR3 is CASSYSDTQYF. CDR3 nucleotides: TGTGCCAGCAGTTACTCTGATACGCAGTATTTT.

In its sample, this clonotype was seen a few times. The chain has TRBV4-2 and TRBJ2-7, with D perhaps TRBD2 (7 bases). Trimming left V 5 bases short and J 3 bases short, with 26 bases between. The CDR3 runs 18 residues. Per germline, CDR1 LGHNA and CDR2 YNFKEQ. For the CDR3, the DNA is TGTGCCAGCAGCGTGCTCCCCCCCGGGCGGGGGCGCCACTACGAGCAGTACTTC. Encoded protein: CASSVLPPGRGRHYEQYF.

The chain uses TRBV3-1 and TRBJ2-7, with D possibly TRBD1 on 6 matching bases. V was trimmed by 0 bases and J by 7 bases, leaving 22 bases between them. The CDR3 consists of 17 residues. CDR1 and CDR2 from the germline V gene are LGHDT and YNNKEL (reference sequence). Written as DNA, the CDR3 is TGTGCCAGCAGCCAAGAGGACGTCAGGGGCCCCCGGCGGGAGCAGTACTTC. Translating it yields CASSQEDVRGPRREQYF.

This clonotype was recorded at least ten times. V and J are TRBV28 and TRBJ1-1; perhaps TRBD1 as D (5 bases). Trimming left V 4 bases short and J 2 bases short, with 14 bases between. CDR1 and CDR2 from the germline V gene are MDHEN and SYDVKM. The CDR3 loop spans 15 amino acids. CDR3 residues: CASSSPRGVNTEAFF. The CDR3 region has the DNA TGTGCCAGCAGTTCCCCCCGAGGGGTCAACACTGAAGCTTTCTTT.

This clonotype was picked up many times. The chain has TRBV20-1 and TRBJ2-1; D is undetermined. Looked up from germline, CDR1 is DFQATT and CDR2 is SNEGSKA (reference sequence). This CDR3 is built from 15 residues. Between the trimmed V and J ends, which lost 6 bases and 0 bases, there was a span of 15 bases. The CDR3 reads CSAPRILGSYNEQFF. CDR3 nucleotide sequence: TGCAGTGCCCCCCGGATCCTCGGCTCCTACAATGAGCAGTTCTTC.

The V and J genes are TRBV20-1 and TRBJ1-5; D remains unclear. The CDR3 runs 10 residues. Germline V gene lookup returns CDR1 DFQATT and CDR2 SNEGSKA (reference sequence). V lost 7 bases to trimming and J lost 5 bases, with 6 bases between them. Written as DNA, the CDR3 is TGCAGTGTTGGGGATCAGCCCCAGCATTTT. Its translation: CSVGDQPQHF.

This clonotype came up many times. This chain uses TRBV7-2 with TRBJ2-5; D is perhaps TRBD2 (5 bases). V was trimmed by 5 bases and J by 5 bases, leaving 9 bases between them. CDR1 is SGHTA, CDR2 FQGNSA, per germline. This CDR3 region has 12 residues. CDR3 amino acids: CASSRPGETQYF. CDR3 sequence (DNA): TGTGCCAGCAGCCGTCCGGGGGAGACCCAGTACTTC.

This CDR3 reads CASSTAPIGSTSGANVLTF. The CDR3 nucleotides are TGCGCCAGCAGCACTGCGCCGATAGGGAGTACCTCTGGGGCCAACGTCCTGACTTTC. V and J are TRBV5-1 and TRBJ2-6; D may be TRBD2 (5 bases). The ends were cut back, 4 bases at V and 0 bases at J, with 20 bases in the middle. CDR1 and CDR2 (germline): SGHRS, YFSETQ. CDR3 length: 19 residues.

This clonotype came up a few times. The chain is built from TRBV19 and TRBJ1-1; TRBD1 matches 8 bases. V lost 3 bases to trimming and J lost 4 bases; unmatched junction nucleotides: 13. This CDR3 has 17 residues. CDR1 LNHDA and CDR2 SQIVND come from the germline V gene (reference sequence). CDR3 sequence (DNA): TGTGCCAGTAGTATTCGTCTGGGACAGGCTGCAGGCACTGAAGCTTTCTTT. It specifies CASSIRLGQAAGTEAFF. The whole variable domain, remainder taken from reference TRBV19 and TRBJ1-1, is DGGITQSPKYLFRKEGQNVTLSCEQNLNHDAMYWYRQDPGQGLRLIYYSQIVNDFQKGDIAEGYSVSREKKESFPLTVTSAQKNPTAFYLCASSIRLGQAAGTEAFFGQGTRLTVV.

Ten or more counts support this clonotype. The V gene is TRBV19, the J gene TRBJ2-2, with 8 bases lining up with TRBD1. The J segment lost 6 bases and the V segment lost 3 bases, leaving 12 bases of the junction unmatched. The CDR3 length is 17 residues. From germline, CDR1 is LNHDA and CDR2 SQIVND (reference sequence). Here the CDR3 DNA reads TGTGCCAGTAGTATCCCGGCAGGGGGCAGACGGGCCGGGGAGCTGTTTTTT. Encoded protein: CASSIPAGGRRAGELFF.

The sample holds a few counts of this clonotype. The V call is TRBV4-3, the J call TRBJ1-4, with 7 bases identical to TRBD1. This CDR3 has 14 residues. Losses at the gene ends were 3 bases for V and 5 bases for J; bases not matched to a gene: 3. The germline V gene has CDR1 LGHNA and CDR2 YSLEER. CDR3 in amino acids: CASSQGQSNEKLFF. CDR3 sequence (DNA): TGCGCCAGCAGCCAGGGACAGTCAAATGAAAAACTGTTTTTT.

The gene calls are TRBV27 and TRBJ1-1; D gene unclear. CDR1 is MNHEY, CDR2 SMNVEV, per germline (reference sequence). V was pared by 3 bases and J by 6 bases, with 11 bases between. The CDR3 is 13 residues long. The CDR3 bases are TGTGCCAGCAGTTTTCATGCACAGCCTGAAGCTTTCTTT. Amino acids: CASSFHAQPEAFF.